Described below is a single T cell receptor beta chain sequence and its context. The CDR3 loop spans 16 amino acids. Trimming removed 2 bases at V and 6 bases at J, with 17 bases between. Looked up from germline, CDR1 is MNHEY and CDR2 is SVGAGI. The data were taken from a study of blood T cell repertoires in COVID-19. Study information: Acute and convalescent COVID-19 specimens originated in the United States, Italy and Spain. The cDNA or gDNA used as material had been derived from T cells, B-cell-depleted T cells, or PBMCs.

In the source study's methods: Researchers report that nucleated cell counts were estimated from reference gene primer amplification. TCRdb's table, derived via immunoSEQ multiplex PCR, lists solely in-frame clones and lacks some. V and J calls and clone size are those listed in that table; D and trimming were worked out from the DNA. Of about 100,000 clones listed, 91% are singletons. V usage is TRBV6-5 and J usage is TRBJ2-1; D may be TRBD2 (6 bases). The receptor's source is a human donor in a cohort sampled during active COVID-19. Sequencing was done on a sample of peripheral blood. The CDR3 region has the DNA TGTGCCAGCAGTTACATGGCACTAGCCACGGGCAATGAGCAGTTCTTC. Its protein is CASSYMALATGNEQFF.